This TCR beta chain came from a study of Graves' ophthalmopathy and Graves' hyperthyroidism. Study results and limitations: Both a roughly 70% sensitivity and an approximately 72% specificity characterized the model's predictions of ophthalmopathy progression.

The CDR3 is 18 amino acids. The germline V gene encodes CDR1 LNHNV and CDR2 YYDKDF (reference sequence). Amplification targeted the TCR beta CDR3 regions, with RNA transcripts as the source material. Second-round multiplex PCR came after first-round RT-PCR with HTBI primers. In TCRdb, the multiplex PCR reads were re-called with MiXCR into one record per CDR3 protein. The table includes about 740,000 distinct CDR3 sequences, roughly 40% detected once. A word on this clonotype: Its matching antigen is unknown. A junction end diverges from the germline sequence, so it may reflect a read error.

The TCR originated in an adult man with Graves' ophthalmopathy. V usage is TRBV15 and J usage is TRBJ2-5; 12 nucleotides match TRBD2. Specimen: peripheral blood. The DNA for the CDR3 is TGTGCCAGCAGCTTGTTCTCCGGACTAGCGGGGTACCAAGAGACCCAGTACTTC. It is translated as CASSLFSGLAGYQETQYF.